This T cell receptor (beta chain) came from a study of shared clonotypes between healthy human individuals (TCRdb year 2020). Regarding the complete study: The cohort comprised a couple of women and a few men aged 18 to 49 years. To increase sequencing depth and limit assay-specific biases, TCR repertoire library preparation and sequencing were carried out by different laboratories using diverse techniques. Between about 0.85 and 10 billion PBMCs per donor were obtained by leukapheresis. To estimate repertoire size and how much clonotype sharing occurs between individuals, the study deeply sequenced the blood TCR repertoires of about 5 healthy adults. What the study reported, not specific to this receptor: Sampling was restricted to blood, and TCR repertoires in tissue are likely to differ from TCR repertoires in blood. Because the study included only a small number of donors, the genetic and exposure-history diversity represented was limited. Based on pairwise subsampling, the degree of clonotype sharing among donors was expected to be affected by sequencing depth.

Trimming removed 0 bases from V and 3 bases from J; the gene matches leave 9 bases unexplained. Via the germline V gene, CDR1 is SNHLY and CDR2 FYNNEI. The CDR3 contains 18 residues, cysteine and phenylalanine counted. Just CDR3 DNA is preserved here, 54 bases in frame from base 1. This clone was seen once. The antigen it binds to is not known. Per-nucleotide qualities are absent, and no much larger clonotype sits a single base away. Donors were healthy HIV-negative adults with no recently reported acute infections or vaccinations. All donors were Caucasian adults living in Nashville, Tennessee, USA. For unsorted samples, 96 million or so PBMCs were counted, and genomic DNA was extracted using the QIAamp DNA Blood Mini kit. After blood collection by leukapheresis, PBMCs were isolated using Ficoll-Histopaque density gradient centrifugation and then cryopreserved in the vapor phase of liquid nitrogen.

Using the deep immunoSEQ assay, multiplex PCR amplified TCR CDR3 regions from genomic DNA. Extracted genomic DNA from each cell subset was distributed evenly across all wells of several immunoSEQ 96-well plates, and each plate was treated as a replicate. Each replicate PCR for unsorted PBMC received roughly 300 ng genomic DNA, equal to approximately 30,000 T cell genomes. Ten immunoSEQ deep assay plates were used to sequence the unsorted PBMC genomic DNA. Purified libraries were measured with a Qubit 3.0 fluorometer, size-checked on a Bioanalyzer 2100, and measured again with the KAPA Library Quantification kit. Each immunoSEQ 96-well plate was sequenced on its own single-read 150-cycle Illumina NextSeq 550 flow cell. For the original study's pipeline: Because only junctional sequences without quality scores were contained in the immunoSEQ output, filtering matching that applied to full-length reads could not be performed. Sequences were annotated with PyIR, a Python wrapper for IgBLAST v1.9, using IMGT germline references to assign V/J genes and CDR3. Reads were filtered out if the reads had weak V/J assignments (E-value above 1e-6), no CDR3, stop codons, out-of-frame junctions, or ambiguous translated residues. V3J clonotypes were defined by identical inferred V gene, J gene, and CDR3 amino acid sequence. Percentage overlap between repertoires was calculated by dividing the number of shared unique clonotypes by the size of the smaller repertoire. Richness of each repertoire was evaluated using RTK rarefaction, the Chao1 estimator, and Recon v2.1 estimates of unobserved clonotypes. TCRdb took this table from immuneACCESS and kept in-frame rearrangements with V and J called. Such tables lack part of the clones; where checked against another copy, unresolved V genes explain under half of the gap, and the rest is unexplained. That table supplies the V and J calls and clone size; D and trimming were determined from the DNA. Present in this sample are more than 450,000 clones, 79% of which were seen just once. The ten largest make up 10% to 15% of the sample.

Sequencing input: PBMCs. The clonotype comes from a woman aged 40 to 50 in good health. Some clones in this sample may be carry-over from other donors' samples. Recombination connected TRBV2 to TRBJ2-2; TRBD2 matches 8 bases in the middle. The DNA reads TGTGCCAGCAGTGAAGCAGACCCGGGACTAGTTTACACCGGGGAGCTGTTTTTT. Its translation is CASSEADPGLVYTGELFF.